This T cell receptor (beta chain) originates from a study of cytomegalovirus exposure and HLA in healthy donors. V lost 5 bases, J lost 8 bases, and 6 bases stayed unmatched. CDR1 and CDR2 from the germline V gene are MDHEN and SYDVKM. There are 15 residues in the CDR3. 13 Jbeta primers and 60 Vbeta primers were used for the PCR. Assay: immunoSEQ multiplex PCR; the TCRdb copy retains only in-frame clones and omits some. The sample shows about 190,000 clones, roughly 79% of them seen only once. The TCR originated in a woman between 18 and 29 years old in good health and CMV-seronegative. The sequenced material came from PBMCs. The gene calls are TRBV28 and TRBJ1-6; 10 bases line up with TRBD1. Here the CDR3 DNA reads TGTGCCAGCAGTCGGGACAGGGGCCTTTATTCACCCCTCCACTTT. It specifies CASSRDRGLYSPLHF.